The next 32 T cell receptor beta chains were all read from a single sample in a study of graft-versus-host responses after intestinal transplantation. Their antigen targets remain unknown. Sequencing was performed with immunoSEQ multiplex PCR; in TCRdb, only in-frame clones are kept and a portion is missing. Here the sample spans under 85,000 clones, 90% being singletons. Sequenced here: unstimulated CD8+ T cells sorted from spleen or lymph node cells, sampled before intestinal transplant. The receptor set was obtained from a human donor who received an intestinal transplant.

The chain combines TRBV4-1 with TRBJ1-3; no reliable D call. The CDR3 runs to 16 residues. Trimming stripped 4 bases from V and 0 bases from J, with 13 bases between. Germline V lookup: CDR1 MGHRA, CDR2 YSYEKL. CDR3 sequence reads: CASSPPARASGNTIYF. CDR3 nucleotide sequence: TGCGCCAGCAGCCCCCCAGCGAGGGCCTCTGGAAACACCATATATTTT.

CDR3 protein: CASVKSRNMNTEAFF. The DNA for the CDR3 is TGCGCCAGCGTGAAATCCAGGAACATGAACACTGAAGCTTTCTTT. This chain links TRBV10-2 with TRBJ1-1; D remains ambiguous. V lost 8 bases and J lost 0, with 16 bases in between. Germline CDR1 WSHSY, CDR2 SAAADI. The CDR3 is made up of 15 amino acids.

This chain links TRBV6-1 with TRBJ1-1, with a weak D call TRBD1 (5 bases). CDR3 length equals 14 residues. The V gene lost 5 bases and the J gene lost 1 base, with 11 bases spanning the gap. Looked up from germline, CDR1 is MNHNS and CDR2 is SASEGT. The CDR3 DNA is TGTGCCAGCAGTACCCCCGACAGGAACACTGAAGCTTTCTTT. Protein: CASSTPDRNTEAFF.

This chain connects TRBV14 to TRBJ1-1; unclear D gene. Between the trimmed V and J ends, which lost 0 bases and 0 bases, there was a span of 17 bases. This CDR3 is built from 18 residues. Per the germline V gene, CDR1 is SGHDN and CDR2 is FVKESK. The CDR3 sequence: CASSQDGVGPGVNTEAFF. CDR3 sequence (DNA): TGTGCCAGCAGCCAAGATGGGGTTGGCCCGGGAGTGAACACTGAAGCTTTCTTT.

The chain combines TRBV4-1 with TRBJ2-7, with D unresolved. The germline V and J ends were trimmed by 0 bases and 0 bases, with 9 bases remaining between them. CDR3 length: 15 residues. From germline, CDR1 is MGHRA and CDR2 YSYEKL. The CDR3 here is CASSQDVDSSYEQYF. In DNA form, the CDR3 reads TGCGCCAGCAGCCAAGATGTAGATTCCTCCTACGAGCAGTACTTC.

The CDR3 loop reads CASAGTAAYEQYF. The CDR3 nucleotides are TGTGCCAGCGCCGGGACAGCAGCCTACGAGCAGTACTTC. The gene calls are TRBV6-6 and TRBJ2-7; 7 bases line up with TRBD1. Germline lookup yields CDR1 MNHNY and CDR2 SVGAGI (reference sequence). The CDR3 extends over 13 amino acids. J was trimmed by 2 bases and V by 8 bases; bases with no gene match: 6.

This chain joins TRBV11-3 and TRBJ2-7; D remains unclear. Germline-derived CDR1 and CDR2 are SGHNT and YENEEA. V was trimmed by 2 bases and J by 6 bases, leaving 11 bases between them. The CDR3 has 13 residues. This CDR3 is CASSLPGPSEQYF. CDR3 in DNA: TGTGCCAGCAGCTTACCCGGCCCTAGCGAGCAGTACTTC. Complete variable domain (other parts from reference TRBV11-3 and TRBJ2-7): EAGVVQSPRYKIIEKKQPVAFWCNPISGHNTLYWYLQNLGQGPELLIRYENEEAVDDSQLPKDRFSAERLKGVDSTLKIQPAELGDSAVYLCASSLPGPSEQYFGPGTRLTVT.

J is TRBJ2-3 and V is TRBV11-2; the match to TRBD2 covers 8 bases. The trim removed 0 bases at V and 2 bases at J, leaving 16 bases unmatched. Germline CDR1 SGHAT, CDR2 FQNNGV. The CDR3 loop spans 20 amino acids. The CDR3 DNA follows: TGTGCCAGCAGCTTAGAGGCTCCCACATTCTTCGGGGGGGACACAGATACGCAGTATTTT. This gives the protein CASSLEAPTFFGGDTDTQYF.

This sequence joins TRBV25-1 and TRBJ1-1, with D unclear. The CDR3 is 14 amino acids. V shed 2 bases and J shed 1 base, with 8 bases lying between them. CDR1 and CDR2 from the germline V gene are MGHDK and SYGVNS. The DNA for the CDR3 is TGTGCCAGCAGTGAAGTTTCTTGGAACACTGAAGCTTTCTTT. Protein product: CASSEVSWNTEAFF.

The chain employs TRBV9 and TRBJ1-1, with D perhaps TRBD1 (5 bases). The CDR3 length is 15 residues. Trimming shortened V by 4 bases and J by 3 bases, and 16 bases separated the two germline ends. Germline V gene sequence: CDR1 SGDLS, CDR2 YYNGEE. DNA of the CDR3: TGTGCCAGCAGCCCGACTGGGGCGGGGTACACTGAAGCTTTCTTT. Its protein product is CASSPTGAGYTEAFF.

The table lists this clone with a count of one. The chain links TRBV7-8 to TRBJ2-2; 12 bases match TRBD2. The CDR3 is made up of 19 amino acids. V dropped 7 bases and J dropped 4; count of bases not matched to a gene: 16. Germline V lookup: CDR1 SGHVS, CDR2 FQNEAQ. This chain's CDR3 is CASKLPGLAGGRGTGELFF. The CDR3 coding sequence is TGTGCCAGCAAACTCCCGGGGCTAGCGGGGGGGCGGGGCACCGGGGAGCTGTTTTTT. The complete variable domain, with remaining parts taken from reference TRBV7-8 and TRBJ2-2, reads GAGVSQSPRYKVAKRGQDVALRCDPISGHVSLFWYQQALGQGPEFLTYFQNEAQLDKSGLPSDRFFAERPEGSVSTLKIQRTQQEDSAVYLCASKLPGLAGGRGTGELFFGEGSRLTVL.

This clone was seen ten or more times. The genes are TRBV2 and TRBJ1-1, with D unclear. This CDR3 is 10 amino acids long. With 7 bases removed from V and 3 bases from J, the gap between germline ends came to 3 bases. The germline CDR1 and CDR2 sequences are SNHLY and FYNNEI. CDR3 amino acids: CASTDTEAFF. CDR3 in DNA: TGTGCCAGCACAGACACTGAAGCTTTCTTT.

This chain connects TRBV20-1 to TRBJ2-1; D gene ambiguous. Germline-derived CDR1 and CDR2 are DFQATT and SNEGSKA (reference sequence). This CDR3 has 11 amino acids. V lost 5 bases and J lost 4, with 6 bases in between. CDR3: CSAVLYNEQFF. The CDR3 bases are TGCAGTGCTGTCTTATACAATGAGCAGTTCTTC.

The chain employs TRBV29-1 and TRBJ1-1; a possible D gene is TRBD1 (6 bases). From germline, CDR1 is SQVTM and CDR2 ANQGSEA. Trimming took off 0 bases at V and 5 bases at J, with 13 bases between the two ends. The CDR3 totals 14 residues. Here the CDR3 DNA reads TGCAGCGTTGAAGATCGGACAGCGGGGACTGAAGCTTTCTTT. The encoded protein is CSVEDRTAGTEAFF.

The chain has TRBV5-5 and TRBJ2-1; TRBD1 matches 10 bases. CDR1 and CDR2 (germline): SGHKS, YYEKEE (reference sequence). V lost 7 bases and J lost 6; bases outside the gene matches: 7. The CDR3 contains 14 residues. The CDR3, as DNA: TGTGCCAGCTCCGGGACAGGGGTTTCCAATGAGCAGTTCTTC. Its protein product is CASSGTGVSNEQFF.

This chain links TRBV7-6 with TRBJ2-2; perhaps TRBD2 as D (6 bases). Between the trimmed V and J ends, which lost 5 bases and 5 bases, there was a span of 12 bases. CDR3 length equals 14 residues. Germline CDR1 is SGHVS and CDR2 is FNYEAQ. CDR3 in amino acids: CASSASGSTGELFF. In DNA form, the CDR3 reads TGTGCCAGCAGCGCGAGCGGGTCGACCGGGGAGCTGTTTTTT.

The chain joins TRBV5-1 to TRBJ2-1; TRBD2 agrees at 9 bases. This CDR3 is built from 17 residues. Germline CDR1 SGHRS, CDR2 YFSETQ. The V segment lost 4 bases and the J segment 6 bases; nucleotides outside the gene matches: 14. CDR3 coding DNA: TGCGCCAGCAGCACGGCCCTAAGGGCTAGCGGGGCCAATGAGCAGTTCTTC. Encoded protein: CASSTALRASGANEQFF.

The CDR3 DNA sequence: TGCGCCAGCCGCCAGGGGGGATACAATGAGCAGTTCTTC. Translating gives CASRQGGYNEQFF. V usage is TRBV5-1 and J usage is TRBJ2-1, with D perhaps TRBD1 (7 bases). Germline values: CDR1 SGHRS, CDR2 YFSETQ. Between the trimmed V and J ends, which lost 7 bases and 4 bases, there was a span of 12 bases. The CDR3 is made up of 13 amino acids.

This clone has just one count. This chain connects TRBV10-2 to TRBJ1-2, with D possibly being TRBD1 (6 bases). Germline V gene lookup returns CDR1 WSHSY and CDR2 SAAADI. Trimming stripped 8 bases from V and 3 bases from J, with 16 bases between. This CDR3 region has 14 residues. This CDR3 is CASLGGAEDYGYTF. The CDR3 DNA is TGCGCCAGCCTGGGGGGGGCGGAGGACTATGGCTACACCTTC.

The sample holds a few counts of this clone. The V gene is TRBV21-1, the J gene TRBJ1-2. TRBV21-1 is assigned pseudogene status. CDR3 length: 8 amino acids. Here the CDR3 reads CARRGYTF. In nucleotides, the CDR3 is TGTGCCAGGAGAGGCTACACCTTC.

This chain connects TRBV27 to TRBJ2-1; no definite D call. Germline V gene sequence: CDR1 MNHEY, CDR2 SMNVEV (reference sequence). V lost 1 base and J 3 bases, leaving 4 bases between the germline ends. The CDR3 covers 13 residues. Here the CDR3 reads CASSLFLYNEQFF. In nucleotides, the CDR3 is TGTGCCAGCAGTTTATTCCTCTACAATGAGCAGTTCTTC.

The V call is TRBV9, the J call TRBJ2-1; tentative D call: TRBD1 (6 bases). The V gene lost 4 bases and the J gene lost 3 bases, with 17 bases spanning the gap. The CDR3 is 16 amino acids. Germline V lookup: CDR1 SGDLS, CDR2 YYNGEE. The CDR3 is CASSLSGEINYNEQFF. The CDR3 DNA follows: TGTGCCAGCAGCCTCTCAGGGGAGATTAACTACAATGAGCAGTTCTTC.

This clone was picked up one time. DNA for the CDR3: TGTGCCACCAGCAACTACCAGGGAGGCGAGCAGTTCTTC. The encoded protein is CATSNYQGGEQFF. The V call is TRBV15, the J call TRBJ2-1, with a possible D match to TRBD2 (6 bases). Germline assignment: CDR1 LNHNV and CDR2 YYDKDF (reference sequence). V dropped 4 bases and J dropped 10 bases, with 14 bases sitting between them. This CDR3 is 13 amino acids long.

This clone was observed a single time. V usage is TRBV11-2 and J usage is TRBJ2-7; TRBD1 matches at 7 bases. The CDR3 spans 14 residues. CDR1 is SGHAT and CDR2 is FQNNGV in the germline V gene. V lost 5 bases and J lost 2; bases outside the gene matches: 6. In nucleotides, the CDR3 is TGTGCCAGCAGCCCCCCCGGGACAGCCTACGAGCAGTACTTC. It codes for CASSPPGTAYEQYF.

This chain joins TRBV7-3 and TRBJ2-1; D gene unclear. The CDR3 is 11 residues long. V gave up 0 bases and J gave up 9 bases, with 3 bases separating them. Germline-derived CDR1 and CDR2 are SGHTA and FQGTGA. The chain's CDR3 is CASSLTGEQFF. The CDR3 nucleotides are TGTGCCAGCAGCTTAACCGGTGAGCAGTTCTTC.

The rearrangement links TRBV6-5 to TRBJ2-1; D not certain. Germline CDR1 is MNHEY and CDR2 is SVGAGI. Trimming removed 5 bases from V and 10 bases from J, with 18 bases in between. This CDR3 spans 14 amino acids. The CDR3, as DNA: TGTGCCAGCAGTCCTCCGAATGAGATGTTAGAGCAGTTCTTC. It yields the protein CASSPPNEMLEQFF.

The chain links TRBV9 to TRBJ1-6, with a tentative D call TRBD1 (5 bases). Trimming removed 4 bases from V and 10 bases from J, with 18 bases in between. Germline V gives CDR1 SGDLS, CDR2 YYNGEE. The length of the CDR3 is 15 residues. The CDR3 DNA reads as TGTGCCAGCAGCACTTTAAGTACAGGAGAATCACCCCTCCACTTT. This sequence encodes CASSTLSTGESPLHF.

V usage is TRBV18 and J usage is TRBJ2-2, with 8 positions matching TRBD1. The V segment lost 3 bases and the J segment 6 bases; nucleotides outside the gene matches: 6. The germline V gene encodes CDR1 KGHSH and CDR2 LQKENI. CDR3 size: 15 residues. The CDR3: CASSPGQGKPGELFF. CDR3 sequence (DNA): TGTGCCAGCTCACCCGGACAGGGAAAGCCCGGGGAGCTGTTTTTT. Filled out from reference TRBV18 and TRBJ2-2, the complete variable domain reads NAGVMQNPRHLVRRRGQEARLRCSPMKGHSHVYWYRQLPEEGLKFMVYLQKENIIDESGMPKERFSAEFPKEGPSILRIQQVVRGDSAAYFCASSPGQGKPGELFFGEGSRLTVL.

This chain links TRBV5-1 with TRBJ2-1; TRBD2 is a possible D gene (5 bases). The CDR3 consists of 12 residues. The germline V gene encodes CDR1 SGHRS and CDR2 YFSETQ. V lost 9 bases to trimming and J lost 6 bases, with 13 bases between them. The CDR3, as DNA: TGCGCCACCTGGACTGACACCAATGAGCAGTTCTTC. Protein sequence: CATWTDTNEQFF.

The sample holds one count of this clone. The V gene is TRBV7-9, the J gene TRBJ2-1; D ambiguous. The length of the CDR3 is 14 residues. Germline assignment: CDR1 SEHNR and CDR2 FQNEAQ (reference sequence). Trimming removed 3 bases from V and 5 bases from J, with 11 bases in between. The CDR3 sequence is CASSLWSQDNEQFF. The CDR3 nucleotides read TGTGCCAGCAGCTTGTGGTCCCAGGACAATGAGCAGTTCTTC. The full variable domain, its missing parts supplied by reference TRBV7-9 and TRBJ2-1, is DTGVSQNPRHKITKRGQNVTFRCDPISEHNRLYWYRQTLGQGPEFLTYFQNEAQLEKSRLLSDRFSAERPKGSFSTLEIQRTEQGDSAMYLCASSLWSQDNEQFFGPGTRLTVL.

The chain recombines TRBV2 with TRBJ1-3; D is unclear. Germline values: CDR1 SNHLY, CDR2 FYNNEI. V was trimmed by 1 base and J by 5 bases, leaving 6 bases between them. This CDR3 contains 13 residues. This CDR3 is CASSEGQRNTIYF. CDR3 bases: TGTGCCAGCAGTGAAGGGCAGAGAAACACCATATATTTT.

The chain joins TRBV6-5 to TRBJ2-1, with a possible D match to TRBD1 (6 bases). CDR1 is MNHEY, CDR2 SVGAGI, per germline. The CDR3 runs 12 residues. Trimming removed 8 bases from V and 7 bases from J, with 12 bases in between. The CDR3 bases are TGTGCCAGCGGGTTAACAGGGAATGAGCAGTTCTTC. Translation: CASGLTGNEQFF.